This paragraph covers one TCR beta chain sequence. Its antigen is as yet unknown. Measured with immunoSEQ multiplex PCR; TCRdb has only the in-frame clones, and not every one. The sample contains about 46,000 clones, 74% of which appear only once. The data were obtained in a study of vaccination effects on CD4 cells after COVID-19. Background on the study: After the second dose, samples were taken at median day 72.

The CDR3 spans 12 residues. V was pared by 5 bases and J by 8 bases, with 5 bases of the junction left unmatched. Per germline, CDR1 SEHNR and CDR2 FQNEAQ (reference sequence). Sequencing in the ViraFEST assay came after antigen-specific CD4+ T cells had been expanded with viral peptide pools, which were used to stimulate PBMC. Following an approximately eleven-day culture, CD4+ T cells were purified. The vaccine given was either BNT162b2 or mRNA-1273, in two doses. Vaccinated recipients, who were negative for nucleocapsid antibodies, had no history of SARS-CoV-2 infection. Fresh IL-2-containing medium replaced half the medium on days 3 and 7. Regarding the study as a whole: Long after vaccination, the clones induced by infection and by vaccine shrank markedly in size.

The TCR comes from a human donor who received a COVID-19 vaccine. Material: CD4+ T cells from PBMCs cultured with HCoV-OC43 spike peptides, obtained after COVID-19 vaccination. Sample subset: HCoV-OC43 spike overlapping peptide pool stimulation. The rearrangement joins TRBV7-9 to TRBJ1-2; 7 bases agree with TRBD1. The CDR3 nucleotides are TGTGCCAGCAGCATATACAGGGGAGGCTACACCTTC. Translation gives CASSIYRGGYTF.